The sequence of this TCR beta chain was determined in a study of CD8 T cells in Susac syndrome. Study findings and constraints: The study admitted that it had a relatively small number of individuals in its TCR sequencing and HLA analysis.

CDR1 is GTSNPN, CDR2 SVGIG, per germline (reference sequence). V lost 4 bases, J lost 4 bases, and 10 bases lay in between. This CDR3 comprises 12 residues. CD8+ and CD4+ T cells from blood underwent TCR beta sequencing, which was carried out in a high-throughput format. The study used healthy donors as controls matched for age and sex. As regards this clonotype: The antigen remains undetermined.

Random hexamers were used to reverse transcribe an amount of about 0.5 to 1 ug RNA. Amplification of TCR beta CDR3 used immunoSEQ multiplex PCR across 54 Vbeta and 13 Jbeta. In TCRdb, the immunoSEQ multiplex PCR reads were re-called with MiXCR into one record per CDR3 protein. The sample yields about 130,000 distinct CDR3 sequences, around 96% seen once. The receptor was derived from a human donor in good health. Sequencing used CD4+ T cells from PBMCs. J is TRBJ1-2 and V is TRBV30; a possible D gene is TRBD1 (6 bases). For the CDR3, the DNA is TGTGCCTGGAATGGAGGGGGCTATGGCTACACCTTC. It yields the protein CAWNGGGYGYTF.